This record concerns one TCR beta chain sequence. The antigen is unknown. These data are taken from a study of T-cell reconstitution after alpha-beta-depleted transplantation in children. Preparation of the TCRbeta library was carried out with unique molecular identifiers. TCRdb passed the PCR reads through MiXCR, listing each CDR3 protein once. Among 250,000 to 400,000 distinct CDR3 sequences, 23% were seen once, and the ten largest hold approximately 11%. The study, taken as a whole, reports: T cells produced anew were the main source of T-cell counts and diversity one year after transplant. Where alpha-beta T cells came from about two months after transplant was reportedly several hundred expanded graft clones.

The CDR3 is made up of 8 amino acids. With 7 bases removed from V and 12 bases from J, the gap between germline ends came to 10 bases. Germline V gene sequence: CDR1 DFQATT, CDR2 SNEGSKA (reference sequence). This sequence was found in a male patient between 5 and 17 years old who had a stem cell transplant for acute lymphoblastic leukemia, so the T cells may come from the graft donor. The specimen comprised PBMCs, mostly from graft donor cells, sampled 180 days after TCRalphabeta/CD19-depleted stem cell transplant. The rearrangement links TRBV20-1 to TRBJ2-7, with D perhaps TRBD2 (5 bases). The CDR3 region has the DNA TGCAGTGTGGGCGGGTGGTACTTC. Its translation: CSVGGWYF.